This T cell receptor beta chain comes out of a study of blood T cell repertoires in COVID-19. Study as a whole: Sources were T cells, B-cell-depleted T cells, or PBMCs; the material itself was cDNA or gDNA.

Authors' processing steps: Reference gene primers were amplified, and this amplification served to estimate nucleated cell counts. Clones were read by immunoSEQ multiplex PCR, and TCRdb kept only the in-frame ones, dropping some. V and J calls and clone size are as listed in that table; D and trimming were resolved from the DNA. The sample includes over 65,000 clones, around nine tenths of them seen just once. CDR3 length: 19 amino acids. This chain links TRBV21-1 with TRBJ1-6; the DNA was not compared with TRBD1, the D call given in the table. TRBV21-1 is reported as a pseudogene. The origin of this receptor is a man aged 50-60 years with active COVID-19. Source material: peripheral blood. Here the CDR3 DNA reads TGTGCCAGCAGCATCCGGGACAGGGAACCATTACACTATAATTCACCCCTCCACTTT. Translation: CASSIRDREPLHYNSPLHF.